The 2 T cell receptor beta chains below all came from one sample that was sequenced in a study of cytomegalovirus exposure and HLA in healthy donors. Primers for the PCR totalled 60 Vbeta and 13 Jbeta. Only in-frame clones appear in the TCRdb table, and some are missing; sequencing was by immunoSEQ multiplex PCR. This sample has under 150,000 clones, with about 70% found just once. The sample comprised PBMCs. Receptors were obtained from an older woman in good health and CMV-seropositive.

This chain links TRBV7-2 with TRBJ2-5, with D perhaps matching TRBD1 (6 bases). With 5 bases removed from V and 5 bases from J, the gap between germline ends came to 18 bases. The CDR3 consists of 15 residues. Looked up from germline, CDR1 is SGHTA and CDR2 is FQGNSA. The CDR3 nucleotides are TGTGCCAGCAGCCTAATACCAGGGGTCCGGGAGACCCAGTACTTC. Translated, it gives CASSLIPGVRETQYF.

The chain has TRBV7-3 and TRBJ1-2; TRBD1 matches at 7 bases. Germline lookup yields CDR1 SGHTA and CDR2 FQGTGA. The CDR3 is made up of 13 amino acids. Trimming cost V 0 bases and J 6 bases; bases outside gene matches: 1. CDR3 sequence reads: CASSLTGGNGYTF. Here the CDR3 DNA reads TGTGCCAGCAGCTTAACAGGGGGCAATGGCTACACCTTC.